Listed here are 2 T cell receptor beta chains from one sample, sequenced in a study of blood T cells in healthy people across ages. Next came a second PCR, run for about 7 to 12 cycles, which used a sample-barcoded 5' primer along with a J-beta primer mix. TCRdb reprocessed the 5' RACE reads with MiXCR, giving one entry per CDR3 protein. The sample includes around 1.5 million distinct CDR3 sequences, roughly 30% of them seen just once. Sequenced sample: blood. Source of these receptors: a woman aged 30 to 39 in good health.

The J gene is TRBJ2-5, the V gene TRBV11-2; 11 nucleotides agree with TRBD2. V shed 4 bases and J 11 bases; nucleotides not matched to a gene: 15. The V gene's germline CDR1 is SGHAT and CDR2 FQNNGV. The length of the CDR3 is 16 residues. This CDR3 reads CASSSVAGGQYNEQYF. DNA of the CDR3: TGTGCCAGCAGCTCTGTAGCGGGAGGGCAATACAATGAGCAGTACTTC. The complete variable domain, with remaining parts taken from reference TRBV11-2 and TRBJ2-5, reads EAGVAQSPRYKIIEKRQSVAFWCNPISGHATLYWYQQILGQGPKLLIQFQNNGVVDDSQLPKDRFSAERLKGVDSTLKIQPAKLEDSAVYLCASSSVAGGQYNEQYFGPGTRLLVL.

The table lists this clonotype with a few counts. The chain employs TRBV7-8 and TRBJ1-6; D gene unclear. CDR3 size: 14 residues. The germline V gene encodes CDR1 SGHVS and CDR2 FQNEAQ. The ends were cut back, 2 bases at V and 7 bases at J, with 9 bases in the middle. Written as DNA, the CDR3 is TGTGCCAGCAGCTTAAGTCGGTTCAATTCACCCCTCCACTTT. Protein sequence: CASSLSRFNSPLHF.